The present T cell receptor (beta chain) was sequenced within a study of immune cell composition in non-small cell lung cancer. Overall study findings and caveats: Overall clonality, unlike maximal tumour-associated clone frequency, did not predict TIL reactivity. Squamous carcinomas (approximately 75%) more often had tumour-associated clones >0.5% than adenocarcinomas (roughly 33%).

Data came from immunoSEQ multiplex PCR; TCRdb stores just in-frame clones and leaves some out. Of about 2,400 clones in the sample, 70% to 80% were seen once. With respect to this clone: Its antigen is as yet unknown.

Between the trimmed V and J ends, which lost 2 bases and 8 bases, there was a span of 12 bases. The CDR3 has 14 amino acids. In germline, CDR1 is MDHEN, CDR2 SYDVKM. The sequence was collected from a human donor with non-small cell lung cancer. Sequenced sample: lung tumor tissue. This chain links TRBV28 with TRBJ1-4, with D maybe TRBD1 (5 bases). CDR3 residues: CASSLAGVGEKLFF. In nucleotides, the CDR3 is TGTGCCAGCAGTTTAGCGGGGGTGGGGGAAAAACTGTTTTTT.